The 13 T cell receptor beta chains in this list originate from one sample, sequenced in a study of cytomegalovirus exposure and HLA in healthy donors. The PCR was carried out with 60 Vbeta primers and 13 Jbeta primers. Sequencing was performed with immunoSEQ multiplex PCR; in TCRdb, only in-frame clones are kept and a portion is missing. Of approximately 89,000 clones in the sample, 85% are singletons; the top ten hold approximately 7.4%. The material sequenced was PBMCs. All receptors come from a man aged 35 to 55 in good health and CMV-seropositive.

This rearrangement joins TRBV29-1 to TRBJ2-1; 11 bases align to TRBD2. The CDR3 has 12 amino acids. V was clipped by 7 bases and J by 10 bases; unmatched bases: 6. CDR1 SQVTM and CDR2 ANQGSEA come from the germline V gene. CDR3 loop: CSAQRLAGEQFF. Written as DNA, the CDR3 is TGCAGCGCCCAACGACTAGCGGGGGAGCAGTTCTTC.

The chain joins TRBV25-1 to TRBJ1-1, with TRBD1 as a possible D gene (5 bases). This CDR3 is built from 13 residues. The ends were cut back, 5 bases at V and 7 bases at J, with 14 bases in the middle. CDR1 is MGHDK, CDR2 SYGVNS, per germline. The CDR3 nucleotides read TGTGCCAGCAGTACTCAATTAGGGGTTGAAGCTTTCTTT. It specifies CASSTQLGVEAFF.

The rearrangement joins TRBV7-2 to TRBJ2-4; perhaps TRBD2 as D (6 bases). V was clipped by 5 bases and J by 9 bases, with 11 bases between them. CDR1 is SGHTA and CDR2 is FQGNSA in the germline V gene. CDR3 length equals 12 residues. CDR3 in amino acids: CASSLTRGIQYF. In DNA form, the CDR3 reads TGTGCCAGCAGCCTGACTAGGGGCATTCAGTACTTC.

The CDR3 protein is CASSPGTGSSYEQYF. The CDR3 region has the DNA TGTGCCAGCAGCCCCGGGACAGGGAGCTCCTACGAGCAGTACTTC. The chain carries TRBV6-5 and TRBJ2-7; 9 bases agree with TRBD1. J lost 0 bases, V lost 6 bases, and 6 bases had no gene match. Germline lookup yields CDR1 MNHEY and CDR2 SVGAGI. The CDR3 is 15 residues long.

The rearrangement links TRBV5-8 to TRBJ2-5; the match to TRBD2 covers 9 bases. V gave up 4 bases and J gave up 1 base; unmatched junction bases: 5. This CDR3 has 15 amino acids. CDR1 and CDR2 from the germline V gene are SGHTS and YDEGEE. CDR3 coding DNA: TGTGCCAGCAGCAAAGCGGGGGGCCCCCAAGAGACCCAGTACTTC. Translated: CASSKAGGPQETQYF.

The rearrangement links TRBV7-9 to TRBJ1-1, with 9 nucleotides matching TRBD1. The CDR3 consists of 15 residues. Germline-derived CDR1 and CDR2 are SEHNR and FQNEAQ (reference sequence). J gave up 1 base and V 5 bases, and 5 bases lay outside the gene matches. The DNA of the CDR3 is TGTGCCAGCAGCGCCCCGGACAGGGGGAACACTGAAGCTTTCTTT. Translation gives CASSAPDRGNTEAFF.

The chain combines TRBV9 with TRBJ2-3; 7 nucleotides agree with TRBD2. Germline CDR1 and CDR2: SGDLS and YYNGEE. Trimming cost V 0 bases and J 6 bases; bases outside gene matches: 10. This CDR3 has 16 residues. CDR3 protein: CASSVEAAGPRDTQYF. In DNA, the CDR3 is TGTGCCAGCAGCGTAGAGGCAGCGGGGCCCCGGGATACGCAGTATTTT.

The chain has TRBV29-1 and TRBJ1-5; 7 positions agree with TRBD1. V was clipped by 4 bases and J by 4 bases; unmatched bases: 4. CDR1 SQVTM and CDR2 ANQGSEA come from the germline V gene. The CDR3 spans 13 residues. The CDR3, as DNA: TGCAGCGTTGTGGACAGGCCAAATCAGCCCCAGCATTTT. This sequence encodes CSVVDRPNQPQHF.

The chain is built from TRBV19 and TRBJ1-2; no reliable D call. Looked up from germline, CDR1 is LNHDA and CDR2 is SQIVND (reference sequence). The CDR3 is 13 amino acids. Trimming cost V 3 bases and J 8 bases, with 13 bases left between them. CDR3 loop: CASSMTPGRGYTF. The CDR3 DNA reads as TGTGCCAGTAGTATGACGCCCGGCAGGGGCTACACCTTC.

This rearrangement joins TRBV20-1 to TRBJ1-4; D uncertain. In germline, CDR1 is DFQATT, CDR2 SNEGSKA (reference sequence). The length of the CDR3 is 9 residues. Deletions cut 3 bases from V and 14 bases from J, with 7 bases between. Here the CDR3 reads CSARRVLFF. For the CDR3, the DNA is TGCAGTGCTAGGAGGGTGCTGTTTTTT.

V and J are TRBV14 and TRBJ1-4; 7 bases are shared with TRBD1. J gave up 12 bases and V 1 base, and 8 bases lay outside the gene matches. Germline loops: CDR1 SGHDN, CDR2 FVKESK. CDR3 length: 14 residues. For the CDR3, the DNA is TGTGCCAGCAGCCAAGCAGGGGACAGACGGGAACTGTTTTTT. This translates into CASSQAGDRRELFF.

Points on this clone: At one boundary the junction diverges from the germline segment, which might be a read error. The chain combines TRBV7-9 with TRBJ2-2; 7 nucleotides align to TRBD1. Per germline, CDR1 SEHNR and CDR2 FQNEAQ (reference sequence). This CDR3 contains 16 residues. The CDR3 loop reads CSSSSTGTANTGELFF. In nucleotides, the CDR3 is TGTTCCAGCAGCTCAACCGGGACAGCGAACACCGGGGAGCTGTTTTTT. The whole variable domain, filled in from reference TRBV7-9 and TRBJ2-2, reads DTGVSQNPRHKITKRGQNVTFRCDPISEHNRLYWYRQTLGQGPEFLTYFQNEAQLEKSRLLSDRFSAERPKGSFSTLEIQRTEQGDSAMYLCSSSSTGTANTGELFFGEGSRLTVL.

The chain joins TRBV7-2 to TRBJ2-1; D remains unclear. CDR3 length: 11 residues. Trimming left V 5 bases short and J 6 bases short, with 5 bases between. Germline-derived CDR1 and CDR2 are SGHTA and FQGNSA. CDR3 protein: CASSPGNEQFF. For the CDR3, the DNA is TGTGCCAGCAGCCCCGGCAATGAGCAGTTCTTC.